Given below is one T cell receptor (beta chain) in context. Per germline, CDR1 MGHRA and CDR2 YSYEKL. Trimming removed 4 bases at V and 2 bases at J, with 9 bases between. This CDR3 comprises 14 residues. This entry belongs to a study of blood T cell repertoires in COVID-19. The wider study: The analysed material was cDNA or gDNA that came from T cells, B-cell-depleted T cells, or PBMCs.

Profiling relied on immunoSEQ multiplex PCR, and the TCRdb table lists in-frame clones only, not all of them. The sample has about 120,000 clones, about four fifths seen once. The genes are TRBV4-1 and TRBJ1-5; no firm D call. The source material was peripheral blood. The receptor comes from a woman aged 80 or over with acute or convalescent COVID-19. Written as DNA, the CDR3 is TGCGCCAGCAGCCCCCGCGTTGGCAATCAGCCCCAGCATTTT. It translates to CASSPRVGNQPQHF.